The present T cell receptor (beta chain) was sequenced within a study of blood T cell repertoires in COVID-19. Overall study context: Samples of COVID-19 (acute and convalescent) were obtained from the United States, Italy and Spain. Sample material is recorded as cDNA or gDNA derived from T cells, B-cell-depleted T cells, or PBMCs.

Germline values: CDR1 LNHDA, CDR2 SQIVND (reference sequence). With V trimmed by 4 bases and J by 4 bases, 0 bases remained unmatched. The CDR3 consists of 12 residues. The data were produced by immunoSEQ multiplex PCR, yet TCRdb's version contains in-frame clones alone and is incomplete. The sample yields some 110,000 clones, around four fifths seen once. The chain combines TRBV19 with TRBJ1-2, with TRBD1 matching 7 bases. Sequencing used peripheral blood. This sequence originates from a man aged 60-69 years with acute or convalescent COVID-19. CDR3 coding DNA: TGTGCCAGTAGTAGGACAGGCTATGGCTACACCTTC. This encodes CASSRTGYGYTF.